Listed below are T cell receptor beta chains from one sample, sequenced in a study of T cell clones after liver transplantation. Generated by immunoSEQ multiplex PCR, the TCRdb table keeps only in-frame clones and is missing some. Of 55,000 or so clones in the sample, about 70% were seen once. The specimen comprised CD4+ T cells from blood, sampled before liver transplant. These receptors were obtained from a human donor who received a liver transplant. Each CDR3 is given with its conserved first and last residue. A D gene is named only where the DNA matches it firmly. Expanded clones get a size class; other rows say once, few or many, or leave the size out.

>NA|TRBJ2-3|TRBD1|15|TRBV2
CASSEAGQGEDTQYF
TGTGCCAGCAGTGAAGCGGGACAGGGGGAAGATACGCAGTATTTT
>NA|TRBJ1-1|NA|14|TRBV10-2
CASFEQAANTEAFF
TGCGCCAGCTTTGAACAGGCCGCGAACACTGAAGCTTTCTTT
>NA|TRBJ2-7|TRBD1|12|TRBV7-9
CASSSTGDEQYF
TGTGCCAGCAGCTCGACAGGGGACGAGCAGTACTTC
>NA|TRBJ2-1|NA|15|TRBV19
CASSIGPTVRNEQFF
TGTGCCAGTAGTATCGGCCCCACGGTCAGGAATGAGCAGTTCTTC
>NA|TRBJ2-7|NA|15|TRBV7-9
CASSLDYRSGYEQYF
TGTGCCAGCAGCTTAGACTACCGATCTGGGTACGAGCAGTACTTC
>few|TRBJ2-1|NA|11|TRBV27
CAIRGYNEQFF
TGTGCCATCCGGGGGTACAATGAGCAGTTCTTC
>NA|TRBJ1-4|TRBD1|14|TRBV27
CASRSDRLNEKLFF
TGTGCCAGCAGATCGGACAGGCTTAATGAAAAACTGTTTTTT
>NA|TRBJ2-2|TRBD2|15|TRBV2
CASSRRGGRTGELFF
TGTGCCAGCAGCCGGCGGGGGGGCCGAACCGGGGAGCTGTTTTTT
>NA|TRBJ1-4|TRBD1|14|TRBV5-6
CASSFQGAGEKLFF
TGTGCCAGCAGCTTTCAGGGGGCAGGGGAAAAACTGTTTTTT
>few|TRBJ2-1|TRBD1|15|TRBV11-3
CASSLGGRGSNEQFF
TGTGCCAGCAGCCTGGGCGGCAGGGGGAGCAATGAGCAGTTCTTC
>NA|TRBJ2-3|TRBD2|12|TRBV5-1
CAGRGDTDTQYF
TGCGCCGGTCGGGGGGACACAGATACGCAGTATTTT
>few|TRBJ1-5|NA|13|TRBV27
CASSGGRNQPQHF
TGTGCCAGCAGTGGAGGACGGAATCAGCCCCAGCATTTT
>NA|TRBJ2-1|TRBD1|15|TRBV7-7
CASSPLGQGLGEQFF
TGTGCTAGCAGCCCCTTAGGACAGGGGTTGGGTGAGCAGTTCTTC
>few|TRBJ2-7|NA|13|TRBV19
CASSYQGGYEQYF
TGTGCCAGTAGTTACCAAGGGGGATACGAGCAGTACTTC
>NA|TRBJ2-1|TRBD1|14|TRBV11-3
CASSLRQGAGEQFF
TGTGCCAGCAGCTTACGACAGGGGGCGGGTGAGCAGTTCTTC
>NA|TRBJ2-5|NA|13|TRBV5-6
CASKKWHQETQYF
TGTGCCAGCAAGAAATGGCACCAAGAGACCCAGTACTTC
>NA|TRBJ2-7|TRBD2|15|TRBV7-2
CASSLGRGVSYEQYF
TGTGCCAGCAGCTTAGGGCGGGGGGTATCCTACGAGCAGTACTTC
>few|TRBJ2-2|NA|15|TRBV5-6
CASSRWGLNTGELFF
TGTGCCAGCAGCAGATGGGGGCTGAACACCGGGGAGCTGTTTTTT
>NA|TRBJ2-4|NA|12|TRBV19
CASSIDFNIQYF
TGTGCCAGTAGTATAGACTTTAACATTCAGTACTTC
>NA|TRBJ1-5|TRBD1|15|TRBV2
CASSGDRGGNQPQHF
TGTGCCAGCAGTGGGGACAGGGGTGGCAATCAGCCCCAGCATTTT
>NA|TRBJ1-4|TRBD1|14|TRBV30
CAWRLQGAREKLFF
TGTGCCTGGAGGCTCCAGGGGGCAAGGGAAAAACTGTTTTTT
>NA|TRBJ2-5|TRBD2|17|TRBV7-2
CASSLGGSGGNQETQYF
TGTGCCAGCAGCTTAGGAGGTAGCGGGGGCAACCAAGAGACCCAGTACTTC
>NA|TRBJ1-5|NA|13|TRBV7-2
CASSDSRGQPQHF
TGTGCCAGCAGCGACTCGCGGGGTCAGCCCCAGCATTTT
>once|TRBJ1-2|TRBD1|16|TRBV7-9
CASSPHNRQGADGYTF
TGTGCCAGCAGCCCGCACAACAGACAGGGGGCCGACGGCTACACCTTC
>few|TRBJ1-6|NA|16|TRBV2
CASRFRGSSYNSPLHF
TGTGCCAGCAGGTTCCGGGGGAGCTCCTATAATTCACCCCTCCACTTT
>NA|TRBJ2-7|TRBD1|13|TRBV6-5
CASSSDRAYEQYF
TGTGCCAGCAGTTCAGACAGGGCCTACGAGCAGTACTTC
>NA|TRBJ2-7|TRBD1|17|TRBV6-1
CASSAPRAAGGGREQYF
TGTGCCAGCAGTGCCCCCCGGGCGGCAGGGGGCGGACGCGAGCAGTACTTC
>NA|TRBJ2-5|NA|14|TRBV5-1
CASSLGLTQETQYF
TGCGCCAGCAGCTTGGGACTGACCCAAGAGACCCAGTACTTC
>NA|TRBJ2-5|TRBD2|15|TRBV10-1
CASSERGLALETQYF
TGCGCCAGCAGTGAGAGGGGACTAGCGCTGGAGACCCAGTACTTC
>NA|TRBJ2-1|TRBD2|12|TRBV19
CASSLGRGTQFF
TGTGCCAGTAGCCTAGGGCGGGGGACGCAGTTCTTC
>few|TRBJ1-3|NA|13|TRBV5-4
CASSVQGGNTIYF
TGTGCCAGCAGCGTACAGGGTGGAAACACCATATATTTT
>NA|TRBJ1-2|TRBD1|14|TRBV28
CASRSDRVDYGYTF
TGTGCCAGCAGGTCGGACAGGGTGGACTATGGCTACACCTTC
>NA|TRBJ1-1|NA|14|TRBV28
CASSLYGLNTEAFF
TGTGCCAGCAGTTTATATGGCCTGAACACTGAAGCTTTCTTT
>NA|TRBJ1-5|NA|12|TRBV29-1
CSVGQANQPQHF
TGCAGCGTTGGCCAAGCCAATCAGCCCCAGCATTTT
>once|TRBJ2-5|TRBD1|15|TRBV2
CASSTTGVLTETQYF
TGTGCCAGCAGTACAACAGGGGTTCTTACGGAGACCCAGTACTTC
>once|TRBJ2-2|TRBD2|15|TRBV7-3
CASSPSGASTGELFF
TGTGCCAGCAGCCCTAGCGGGGCAAGCACCGGGGAGCTGTTTTTT
>NA|TRBJ1-1|NA|13|TRBV5-1
CASSAQANTEAFF
TGCGCCAGCAGCGCACAGGCGAACACTGAAGCTTTCTTT
>many|TRBJ2-5|TRBD2|15|TRBV7-3
CASSFQAGGRETQYF
TGTGCCAGCAGCTTCCAAGCGGGGGGAAGGGAGACCCAGTACTTC
>NA|TRBJ1-2|TRBD1|15|TRBV5-4
CASSSGQGATYGYTF
TGTGCCAGCAGCTCCGGACAGGGGGCTACCTATGGCTACACCTTC
>NA|TRBJ1-5|TRBD1|15|TRBV28
CASSGGRGNNQPQHF
TGTGCCAGCAGTGGGGGCAGGGGGAACAATCAGCCCCAGCATTTT
>NA|TRBJ2-3|TRBD2|15|TRBV5-4
CASSSVGGGTDTQYF
TGTGCCAGCAGCTCCGTGGGCGGGGGAACAGATACGCAGTATTTT
>medium-sized|TRBJ2-1|NA|15|TRBV4-1
CASSQARGRRNEQFF
TGCGCCAGCAGCCAGGCGCGGGGCAGGCGGAATGAGCAGTTCTTC
>NA|TRBJ2-7|NA|17|TRBV19
CASSIDYSAGGRYEQYF
TGTGCCAGTAGTATAGATTATAGCGCCGGGGGAAGGTACGAGCAGTACTTC
>NA|TRBJ2-1|TRBD2|15|TRBV18
CASSPSSGGFNEQFF
TGTGCCAGCTCACCATCTAGCGGGGGGTTCAATGAGCAGTTCTTC
>NA|TRBJ2-7|NA|15|TRBV11-1
CASSLGQPPPYEQYF
TGTGCCAGCAGCTTGGGGCAACCGCCACCTTACGAGCAGTACTTC
>few|TRBJ2-2|TRBD1|16|TRBV28
CASSLSGTGLTGELFF
TGTGCCAGCAGTTTATCCGGGACAGGCCTCACCGGGGAGCTGTTTTTT
>NA|TRBJ1-4|NA|15|TRBV28
CASSLKPTRGEKLFF
TGTGCCAGCAGTTTAAAACCCACGCGGGGTGAAAAACTGTTTTTT
>NA|TRBJ2-7|NA|14|TRBV7-2
CASSLGQDPYEQYF
TGTGCCAGCAGCTTAGGACAGGACCCCTACGAGCAGTACTTC
>NA|TRBJ2-3|TRBD2|12|TRBV10-1
CASGTSGGTQYF
TGCGCCAGCGGGACTAGCGGGGGAACGCAGTATTTT
>NA|TRBJ2-7|NA|13|TRBV25-1
CASSEGRDYEQYF
TGTGCCAGCAGTGAAGGCAGGGATTACGAGCAGTACTTC
>once|TRBJ2-1|TRBD1|15|TRBV27
CATSRGQGSYNEQFF
TGTGCCACCTCTAGGGGACAGGGTTCCTACAATGAGCAGTTCTTC
>once|TRBJ2-3|NA|15|TRBV29-1
CSVEAGLPGTDTQYF
TGCAGCGTTGAGGCGGGACTTCCCGGGACAGATACGCAGTATTTT
>NA|TRBJ2-3|TRBD1|16|TRBV6-5
CASSLGGTGSTDTQYF
TGTGCCAGCAGTTTAGGGGGGACAGGGAGCACAGATACGCAGTATTTT
>few|TRBJ1-4|NA|13|TRBV7-9
CASRWRDGEKLFF
TGTGCCAGCAGATGGAGGGACGGCGAAAAACTGTTTTTT
>NA|TRBJ1-2|NA|14|TRBV27
CASRTQQGLAGYTF
TGTGCCAGCCGCACACAACAGGGTTTAGCTGGCTACACCTTC
>medium-sized|TRBJ1-2|TRBD1|11|TRBV2
CASATGRGYTF
TGTGCCAGTGCGACAGGGCGTGGCTACACCTTC
>NA|TRBJ2-7|NA|14|TRBV18
CASSPVNSLYEQYF
TGTGCCAGCTCACCAGTGAACAGCCTCTACGAGCAGTACTTC
>NA|TRBJ2-2|NA|14|TRBV6-6
CASRLLDYPGELFF
TGTGCCAGCAGACTATTGGACTATCCCGGGGAGCTGTTTTTT
>NA|TRBJ1-1|NA|13|TRBV6-4
CAASRERNTEAFF
TGTGCCGCGTCACGCGAGCGAAACACTGAAGCTTTCTTT
>NA|TRBJ1-3|NA|15|TRBV27
CASSSRANSGNTIYF
TGTGCCAGCAGTTCCAGGGCGAACTCTGGAAACACCATATATTTT